This entry features one T cell receptor beta chain sequence. The antigen it binds to is not known. Nothing much larger sits one base from this clone, and base qualities are not available. Instrument on record: Illumina NovaSeq 6000. Using 5'RACE with constant-segment primers, TCRalpha and TCRbeta cDNA libraries were constructed, with sample barcodes and unique molecular identifiers added in the process. RNA was extracted from every sample with Trizol reagent. Amplification of the libraries took two PCR steps, and the second step added a second sample barcode plus Illumina TruSeq adapters. The libraries were sequenced on an Illumina NovaSeq using 2 x 150 bp paired-end reads. From the authors' description of their analysis: Reads were demultiplexed and collapsed into UMI-guided consensus sequences with migec v1.2.7. Using mixcr v2.1.11, UMI consensuses were aligned to TRA and TRB V and J templates and then assembled into clonotypes. A clonotype was counted as expanded or contracted only if both edgeR and NoisET called the change significant, with noise models trained on biological replicates. For edgeR calls, the cutoffs were a false discovery rate-adjusted p below 0.01 and a log2 fold-change threshold of 1. As an exploratory analysis of dynamics, PCA with hierarchical clustering was applied to max-normalized trajectories of the 1000 most abundant clonotypes. The CD4 or CD8 phenotype of responding clones was assigned using the separately sequenced CD4+ and CD8+ repertoires. TCRdb ran its own pipeline on the public reads, namely fastp trimming at Q25 and MiXCR clone calling, and kept in-frame beta chains. Entries that share a CDR3 protein sequence are merged under the most common genes and DNA. The V and J calls were determined by TCRdb, not by the authors. The sample has fewer than 350,000 distinct CDR3 sequences on record, more than 15% of them singletons. The ten largest make up under 30% of the sample.

The sample belongs to a study of T-cell memory formation after mild COVID-19 listed by TCRdb under 2021. About the study as a whole: TCR sequence clusters from the two donors were largely donor specific. In a couple of donors, T-cell clones that expanded and contracted after mild COVID-19 were followed by sequencing TCRalpha and TCRbeta repertoires longitudinally. Two young, previously healthy adult volunteers made up the cohort, one male and one female. The research as a whole found: Some responding clones were detected in pre-infection memory, which suggested that pre-existing cross-reactive memory T cells had joined the SARS-CoV-2 response. The second-wave clones that peaked on day 37 were not confirmed to be SARS-CoV-2 specific. Contracting CD4+ clones turned up mainly in the CM and EM memory subsets, whereas EMRA was where CD8+ clones were enriched. The study covered only a couple of mild cases, and larger cohorts including severe cases with pre-infection samples were considered necessary. Clones contracting from day 15 to 85 had balanced CD4/CD8 phenotypes, while a second wave expanding from day 15 to 37 was biased towards CD4+.

Ficoll-Paque density gradient centrifugation was the method used to isolate PBMCs. The source of this sequence is a man younger than 35 who had mild COVID-19 (a few samples of this study predate the infection). The sample titles of this study are shuffled in the database, so cell type and time point are left out; the donor was told from shared clones. The specimen sequenced was PBMCs or a T cell subset sorted from them (not recorded which).

Read as DNA, the sequence is TGTGCCAGCAGTGGCCCAAACAGGGGAAGGAATGAGCAGTTCTTC. It translates to CASSGPNRGRNEQFF. The V gene is TRBV6-4 and the J gene is TRBJ2-1, and TRBD1 aligns with 7 junction nucleotides. Trimming accounts for 4 bases at V and 7 bases at J, while the number of junction bases matched to no gene is 10. Reading the germline V gene gives CDR1 MRHNA and CDR2 SNTAGT. From cysteine to phenylalanine, the CDR3 is 15 amino acids long. Left in the record is the CDR3 DNA by itself, 45 bases read in frame from the first base.